A single sample gave rise to the 24 T cell receptor beta chains below, sequenced in a study of cytomegalovirus exposure and HLA in healthy donors. The primer mix had 60 Vbeta and 13 Jbeta primers. Generated by immunoSEQ multiplex PCR, the TCRdb table keeps only in-frame clones and is missing some. In the table there are around 130,000 clones, around 75% of which are singletons. Sequencing input: PBMCs. All receptors come from a woman in her thirties in good health and CMV-seronegative.

CDR3 DNA sequence: TGCGCCAGCAGCTTGACGGGGGAAGGCACTGAAGCTTTCTTT. This codes for CASSLTGEGTEAFF. The genes are TRBV5-1 and TRBJ1-1, with D tentatively TRBD1 (5 bases). V lost 1 base and J lost 4, with 11 bases in between. The CDR3 is 14 amino acids. Germline CDR1 and CDR2: SGHRS and YFSETQ.

This clone was picked up a small number of times. This chain links TRBV20-1 with TRBJ1-2; D uncertain. Trimming shortened V by 4 bases and J by 2 bases, and 5 bases separated the two germline ends. This CDR3 is 11 amino acids long. Germline CDR1 DFQATT, CDR2 SNEGSKA (reference sequence). The CDR3 loop reads CSATLNYGYTF. For the CDR3, the DNA is TGCAGTGCTACCTTAAACTATGGCTACACCTTC.

This rearrangement joins TRBV10-3 to TRBJ1-1; tentative D call: TRBD1 (5 bases). This CDR3 comprises 14 residues. The germline CDR1 and CDR2 sequences are ENHRY and SYGVKD. Trimming left V 10 bases short and J 0 bases short, with 15 bases between. CDR3 DNA sequence: TGTGCCACTCAGGGCAGGGCCATGAACACTGAAGCTTTCTTT. This codes for CATQGRAMNTEAFF.

The chain uses TRBV6-1 and TRBJ2-3; 8 bases line up with TRBD2. V lost 5 bases and J lost 6; bases outside the gene matches: 1. This CDR3 comprises 12 residues. Germline lookup yields CDR1 MNHNS and CDR2 SASEGT. The CDR3 sequence is CASSTGGDTQYF. Written as DNA, the CDR3 is TGTGCCAGCAGTACGGGAGGGGATACGCAGTATTTT.

The rearrangement uses TRBV28 and TRBJ2-3, with D possibly TRBD2 on 5 matching bases. From germline, CDR1 is MDHEN and CDR2 SYDVKM. The CDR3 spans 14 residues. V was pared by 2 bases and J by 2 bases, with 8 bases between. This CDR3 reads CASSLTRNTDTQYF. CDR3 nucleotide sequence: TGTGCCAGCAGTTTAACTAGGAACACAGATACGCAGTATTTT. The complete variable domain, with remaining parts taken from reference TRBV28 and TRBJ2-3, reads DVKVTQSSRYLVKRTGEKVFLECVQDMDHENMFWYRQDPGLGLRLIYFSYDVKMKEKGDIPEGYSVSREKKERFSLILESASTNQTSMYLCASSLTRNTDTQYFGPGTRLTVL.

This chain joins TRBV10-1 and TRBJ2-5; 8 bases line up with TRBD2. Germline CDR1 reads WNHNN; CDR2 reads SYGVQD (reference sequence). The CDR3 runs 15 residues. After removal of 6 bases from V and 5 bases from J, the junction contained 11 bases not matched to a gene. CDR3 bases: TGCGCCAGCAGCACGACACCGGGAGGGGAGGAGACCCAGTACTTC. Translation gives CASSTTPGGEETQYF.

The chain carries TRBV19 and TRBJ1-5; 7 bases are shared with TRBD1. Trimming took 7 bases from V and 3 from J; bases not matched to a gene: 6. CDR3 length equals 14 residues. Germline loops: CDR1 LNHDA, CDR2 SQIVND (reference sequence). The CDR3 DNA sequence: TGTGCCAGTAACCCGGGACAGAACAATCAGCCCCAGCATTTT. Translated, it gives CASNPGQNNQPQHF.

The chain is built from TRBV2 and TRBJ2-7; 7 bases line up with TRBD2. CDR1 and CDR2 (germline): SNHLY, FYNNEI. V shed 5 bases and J 0 bases; nucleotides not matched to a gene: 19. This CDR3 spans 19 amino acids. The CDR3 nucleotides are TGTGCCAGCAGTATCTTGACTAGCCTCTCGCGAGAGCCCTCCTACGAGCAGTACTTC. It specifies CASSILTSLSREPSYEQYF.

The chain uses TRBV2 and TRBJ2-7; TRBD1 is a possible D gene (6 bases). The CDR3 spans 13 residues. The V end lost 7 bases, the J end lost 1 base, and 11 bases lay between the germline ends. Germline-derived CDR1 and CDR2 are SNHLY and FYNNEI. The CDR3 loop reads CASTTDSSYEQYF. DNA for the CDR3: TGTGCCAGCACCACGGACAGTTCCTACGAGCAGTACTTC.

This chain joins TRBV2 and TRBJ2-7, with 8 positions matching TRBD2. CDR3 size: 14 residues. The J segment lost 3 bases and the V segment lost 7 bases, leaving 8 bases of the junction unmatched. Germline CDR1 is SNHLY and CDR2 is FYNNEI. The CDR3 DNA is TGTGCCAGCAAACCCAGCGGGAGAATCTACGAGCAGTACTTC. This codes for CASKPSGRIYEQYF. The full variable domain, with the rest looked up from reference TRBV2 and TRBJ2-7, is EPEVTQTPSHQVTQMGQEVILRCVPISNHLYFYWYRQILGQKVEFLVSFYNNEISEKSEIFDDQFSVERPDGSNFTLKIRSTKLEDSAMYFCASKPSGRIYEQYFGPGTRLTVT.

This clone was observed a handful of times. The J gene is TRBJ1-2, the V gene TRBV27, with 8 bases aligning to TRBD1. The CDR3 covers 13 residues. The ends lost 3 bases at V and 8 bases at J; junction bases unmatched: 5. CDR1 is MNHEY, CDR2 SMNVEV, per germline (reference sequence). The DNA of the CDR3 is TGTGCCAGCAGTTTCGACAGGGGCGAAGGCTACACCTTC. Its translation: CASSFDRGEGYTF.

This clone was picked up a small number of times. The genes are TRBV7-8 and TRBJ1-2; 8 bases are shared with TRBD1. Germline V lookup: CDR1 SGHVS, CDR2 FQNEAQ. This CDR3 spans 15 amino acids. With 4 bases clipped from V and 7 bases from J, the junction kept 11 bases outside the gene matches. DNA of the CDR3: TGTGCCAGCAGCTCGTCTGGACAGGGTCCTAGTGGCTACACCTTC. Its protein is CASSSSGQGPSGYTF.

As regards this clone: Within the sample, other DNA sequences also encode this same CDR3. The V call is TRBV2, the J call TRBJ1-1, with D possibly matching TRBD1 (6 bases). The CDR3 is 12 residues long. In germline, CDR1 is SNHLY, CDR2 FYNNEI. V was pared by 7 bases and J by 4 bases, with 10 bases between. The CDR3 sequence: CASIGGGTEAFF. The CDR3 DNA is TGTGCCAGCATAGGGGGGGGCACTGAAGCTTTCTTT. Full variable domain (rest looked up from reference TRBV2 and TRBJ1-1): EPEVTQTPSHQVTQMGQEVILRCVPISNHLYFYWYRQILGQKVEFLVSFYNNEISEKSEIFDDQFSVERPDGSNFTLKIRSTKLEDSAMYFCASIGGGTEAFFGQGTRLTVV.

The chain employs TRBV7-3 and TRBJ1-2, with D tentatively TRBD1 (5 bases). V was cut by 4 bases and J by 5 bases, with 11 bases left in between. This CDR3 is built from 13 residues. Looked up from germline, CDR1 is SGHTA and CDR2 is FQGTGA. CDR3 DNA sequence: TGTGCCAGCAGCTCGGGTGGGGGGTATGGCTACACCTTC. Encoded protein: CASSSGGGYGYTF.

This clone was observed a single time. The chain couples TRBV14 to TRBJ2-5, with TRBD2 identical over 10 bases. With 10 bases clipped from V and 2 bases from J, the junction kept 10 bases outside the gene matches. Germline lookup yields CDR1 SGHDN and CDR2 FVKESK. The length of the CDR3 is 15 residues. The CDR3 loop reads CATSRTSGTQETQYF. The CDR3 nucleotides read TGTGCCACCTCTCGGACTAGCGGCACACAAGAGACCCAGTACTTC. Filled out from reference TRBV14 and TRBJ2-5, the complete variable domain reads EAGVTQFPSHSVIEKGQTVTLRCDPISGHDNLYWYRRVMGKEIKFLLHFVKESKQDESGMPNNRFLAERTGGTYSTLKVQPAELEDSGVYFCATSRTSGTQETQYFGPGTRLLVL.

This clone has a single count. The V call is TRBV10-3, the J call TRBJ1-2, with D hard to call. Germline V gene data show CDR1 as ENHRY and CDR2 as SYGVKD. This CDR3 has 14 residues. Deletions cut 0 bases from V and 6 bases from J, with 11 bases between. CDR3 protein: CAISESNGENGYTF. CDR3 DNA: TGTGCCATCAGTGAGTCCAACGGGGAGAATGGCTACACCTTC.

This chain joins TRBV28 and TRBJ1-2, with D unresolved. Trimming removed 7 bases at V and 3 bases at J, with 9 bases between. The CDR3 spans 12 residues. Per germline, CDR1 MDHEN and CDR2 SYDVKM. CDR3 in amino acids: CASKTQDYGYTF. CDR3 DNA: TGTGCCAGCAAAACCCAGGACTATGGCTACACCTTC.

The gene calls are TRBV7-9 and TRBJ2-2, with D tentatively TRBD1 (5 bases). V was shortened by 3 bases and J by 7 bases, with 27 bases between the two germline ends. The CDR3 runs to 19 residues. CDR1 is SEHNR and CDR2 is FQNEAQ in the germline V gene (reference sequence). CDR3 sequence (DNA): TGTGCCAGCAGCTTGGTAAATCCCCCACGCAGGGTGGGTGGCGGGGAGCTGTTTTTT. This encodes CASSLVNPPRRVGGGELFF. The complete variable domain, with remaining parts taken from reference TRBV7-9 and TRBJ2-2, reads DTGVSQNPRHKITKRGQNVTFRCDPISEHNRLYWYRQTLGQGPEFLTYFQNEAQLEKSRLLSDRFSAERPKGSFSTLEIQRTEQGDSAMYLCASSLVNPPRRVGGGELFFGEGSRLTVL.

The chain combines TRBV6-5 with TRBJ2-7; D not resolved. V was pared by 0 bases and J by 6 bases, with 9 bases between. This CDR3 is 13 amino acids long. Germline CDR1 is MNHEY and CDR2 is SVGAGI. CDR3 loop: CASSYSAQIEQYV. DNA of the CDR3: TGTGCCAGCAGTTACTCAGCACAGATCGAGCAGTACGTC.

The chain links TRBV4-1 to TRBJ2-7, with a weak D call TRBD2 (6 bases). The germline CDR1 and CDR2 sequences are MGHRA and YSYEKL. With 1 base removed from V and 3 bases from J, the gap between germline ends came to 13 bases. The CDR3 length is 15 residues. CDR3 protein: CASSQGLAISYEQYF. In DNA form, the CDR3 reads TGCGCCAGCAGCCAAGGCCTAGCGATAAGCTACGAGCAGTACTTC.

The chain has TRBV7-9 and TRBJ2-3; 7 bases match TRBD2. After removal of 5 bases from V and 4 bases from J, the junction contained 9 bases not matched to a gene. Germline values: CDR1 SEHNR, CDR2 FQNEAQ (reference sequence). The CDR3 has 15 amino acids. In DNA form, the CDR3 reads TGTGCCAGCAGCCTAAGTGCGGGAGTGTCAGATACGCAGTATTTT. Translating it yields CASSLSAGVSDTQYF.

The chain combines TRBV19 with TRBJ1-5, with unresolved D. The CDR3 extends over 19 amino acids. Germline CDR1 and CDR2: LNHDA and SQIVND (reference sequence). Trimming removed 6 bases at V and 0 bases at J, with 24 bases between. This CDR3 reads CASSPRGGIPRPSNQPQHF. In nucleotides, the CDR3 is TGTGCCAGTAGCCCGCGGGGTGGTATCCCACGCCCTAGCAATCAGCCCCAGCATTTT.

In this sample, this clone turned up a few times. CDR3 nucleotides: TGTGCCAGCAGCCCAGGGTTAGAAACTGAAGCTTTCTTT. The encoded protein is CASSPGLETEAFF. The chain uses TRBV5-4 and TRBJ1-1, with D tentatively TRBD1 (5 bases). CDR1 and CDR2 from the germline V gene are SGHNT and YYREEE (reference sequence). V shed 4 bases and J shed 5 bases, with 12 bases lying between them. The CDR3 spans 13 residues.

V gene TRBV30 combines with J gene TRBJ2-6; 7 bases agree with TRBD1. Germline trimming cut 5 bases from V and 5 bases from J; bases unmatched to any gene: 12. The CDR3 extends over 16 amino acids. Looked up from germline, CDR1 is GTSNPN and CDR2 is SVGIG (reference sequence). The CDR3 DNA reads TGTGCCTGGGGGGACAGCTCCCTTTTCTGGGCCAACGTCCTGACTTTC. Translating gives CAWGDSSLFWANVLTF. The whole variable domain, filled in from reference TRBV30 and TRBJ2-6, reads SQTIHQWPATLVQPVGSPLSLECTVEGTSNPNLYWYRQAAGRGLQLLFYSVGIGQISSEVPQNLSASRPQDRQFILSSKKLLLSDSGFYLCAWGDSSLFWANVLTFGAGSRLTVL.